Below are 5 T cell receptor beta chains sequenced from a single sample in a study of T cell responses to AZD1222 COVID-19 vaccine. Produced via immunoSEQ multiplex PCR; TCRdb's table is partial and in-frame only. The data show around 140,000 clones, 85% to 95% seen once. The sample in question was peripheral blood, obtained on day 0 of MenACWY control vaccination. These receptors were obtained from an adult in good health.

The chain links TRBV11-2 to TRBJ2-3; perhaps D is TRBD1 or TRBD2 (5 bases each). The CDR3 totals 16 residues. Germline lookup yields CDR1 SGHAT and CDR2 FQNNGV. V lost 4 bases to trimming and J lost 0 bases, with 14 bases between them. The CDR3 bases are TGTGCCAGCAGCTACGGGACCACTACTAGCACAGATACGCAGTATTTT. Amino acid sequence: CASSYGTTTSTDTQYF.

V is TRBV11-2 and J is TRBJ2-5, with D perhaps matching TRBD2 (6 bases). The CDR3 consists of 16 residues. Germline V lookup: CDR1 SGHAT, CDR2 FQNNGV. Trimming stripped 1 base from V and 7 bases from J, with 19 bases between. The CDR3 nucleotides are TGTGCCAGCAGCTTAGCCCCAAGCGGGTGGATGGGGACCCAGTACTTC. Amino acid sequence: CASSLAPSGWMGTQYF. Based on the CDR3 plus reference TRBV11-2 and TRBJ2-5, the full variable domain is EAGVAQSPRYKIIEKRQSVAFWCNPISGHATLYWYQQILGQGPKLLIQFQNNGVVDDSQLPKDRFSAERLKGVDSTLKIQPAKLEDSAVYLCASSLAPSGWMGTQYFGPGTRLLVL.

V usage is TRBV28 and J usage is TRBJ1-5; D unclear. V lost 3 bases to trimming and J lost 2 bases, with 5 bases between them. Germline-derived CDR1 and CDR2 are MDHEN and SYDVKM. The CDR3 is made up of 13 amino acids. The CDR3: CASSFSGNQPQHF. The DNA for the CDR3 is TGTGCCAGCAGTTTTTCTGGCAATCAGCCCCAGCATTTT.

The gene calls are TRBV28 and TRBJ2-7, with 7 nucleotides matching TRBD2. This CDR3 is built from 14 residues. The ends lost 9 bases at V and 2 bases at J; junction bases unmatched: 10. Germline V gives CDR1 MDHEN, CDR2 SYDVKM. The CDR3 region is CASRAASGTYEQYF. DNA for the CDR3: TGTGCCAGTAGGGCGGCTAGCGGCACCTACGAGCAGTACTTC.

J is TRBJ1-2 and V is TRBV6-1; D call uncertain. CDR1 and CDR2 (germline): MNHNS, SASEGT. This CDR3 region has 13 residues. V lost 3 bases, J lost 7 bases, and 12 bases lay in between. The CDR3 DNA sequence: TGTGCCAGCAGTGACACGGTTGCCCGTGGCTACACCTTC. Translated, it gives CASSDTVARGYTF.